Below are 5 T cell receptor beta chains sequenced from a single sample in a study of beta chain features in type 1 diabetes (dated 2018 in TCRdb). Receptors were amplified or captured by the immunoSEQ multiplex PCR assay. The entire amount of isolated RNA was reverse transcribed using the High Capacity cDNA Reverse Transcription Kit, so the sequenced TCRB transcripts were expressed ones. TCRdb provides this immuneACCESS table in a form limited to in-frame rearrangements. Some clones are lacking; in checked studies, under half of them reflect an unresolved V gene, and why the rest are absent is not known. The sample table holds 350,000 to 400,000 clones, of which about 14% were seen once. Around 0.02% of the sample lies in the top ten. Sample: naive CD4+ T cells from blood. This sample's cell subset or site label indicates: true naive CD4+ T cells. The receptors shown here come from a woman under 30 in good health.

This clone was counted a few times. The gene calls are TRBV11-2 and TRBJ1-1; TRBD1 might be the D (5 bases). CDR3 length equals 14 residues. Germline-derived CDR1 and CDR2 are SGHAT and FQNNGV. The ends were cut back, 5 bases at V and 0 bases at J, with 10 bases in the middle. The CDR3 region has the DNA TGTGCCAGCAGCCTGGGACTGGTGAACACTGAAGCTTTCTTT. The encoded protein is CASSLGLVNTEAFF.

This clone was seen only a few times. The chain uses TRBV30 and TRBJ2-5; TRBD1 agrees at 9 bases. V shed 2 bases, J shed 5 bases, and the junction held 9 bases outside the gene matches. This CDR3 has 15 amino acids. The germline gives CDR1 GTSNPN, CDR2 SVGIG (reference sequence). The CDR3 DNA reads TGTGCCTGGAGTCGAGGGACAGGGTTTTCTGAGACCCAGTACTTC. This encodes CAWSRGTGFSETQYF.

This clone was picked up a small number of times. CDR3 nucleotides: TGTGCCAGCAGTGGCAGAGGCTCGAGCGGCAATCAGCCCCAGCATTTT. Amino acid sequence: CASSGRGSSGNQPQHF. The chain is built from TRBV6-1 and TRBJ1-5; the D is unclear. Germline CDR1 reads MNHNS; CDR2 reads SASEGT. V lost 4 bases and J 2 bases, leaving 15 bases between the germline ends. This CDR3 is built from 16 residues.

V is TRBV29-1 and J is TRBJ2-1; possibly TRBD2 for D (6 bases). Germline CDR1 and CDR2: SQVTM and ANQGSEA. V lost 3 bases, J lost 7 bases, and 19 bases lay in between. The CDR3 extends over 15 amino acids. The CDR3 reads CSVEGRRASRNEQFF. The CDR3 DNA reads as TGCAGCGTTGAGGGTCGGAGGGCCTCGAGGAATGAGCAGTTCTTC.

This rearrangement joins TRBV5-1 to TRBJ1-5, with D unclear. CDR1 is SGHRS, CDR2 YFSETQ, per germline. The CDR3 covers 15 residues. V dropped 0 bases and J dropped 4 bases, with 11 bases sitting between them. CDR3 coding DNA: TGCGCCAGCAGCTTGGCCGGACGGGAGAATCAGCCCCAGCATTTT. This translates into CASSLAGRENQPQHF.